The source of this T cell receptor (beta chain) is a study of metastatic and nonmetastatic thyroid tumors. Study summary: Repertoire data that came from the blood and tumor or nodule tissue of malignant and benign thyroid patients were compared. Study results and limitations: Reportedly, malignant thyroid tumors had significantly higher TCR beta diversity than benign nodules, in blood and tumor.

At least ten counts were recorded for this clone. As yet, its antigen is unknown. Among the patients, none had received any treatment before thyroid surgery. The J segment lost 2 bases and the V segment lost 2 bases, leaving 9 bases of the junction unmatched. The CDR3 loop spans 17 amino acids. CDR1 and CDR2 (germline): LNHDA, SQIVND (reference sequence). Per the original data handling: A distant-metastasis classifier for papillary thyroid cancer was built using CDR3 differences across clinicopathological groups. TCRdb re-analyzed the PCR reads through MiXCR. The V and J calls and clone size are TCRdb's, not the authors'. The data show about 40,000 clones, about 10% seen once.

The sequencing input was blood. This rearrangement joins TRBV19 to TRBJ2-3, with 8 bases fitting TRBD2. The TCR comes from a female donor with papillary thyroid cancer or a benign thyroid nodule (not recorded which). Some clones in this sample may be carry-over from other donors' samples. CDR3 amino acids: CASSISWRLANTDTQYF. For the CDR3, the DNA is TGTGCCAGTAGTATAAGCTGGCGACTAGCGAACACAGATACGCAGTATTTT.